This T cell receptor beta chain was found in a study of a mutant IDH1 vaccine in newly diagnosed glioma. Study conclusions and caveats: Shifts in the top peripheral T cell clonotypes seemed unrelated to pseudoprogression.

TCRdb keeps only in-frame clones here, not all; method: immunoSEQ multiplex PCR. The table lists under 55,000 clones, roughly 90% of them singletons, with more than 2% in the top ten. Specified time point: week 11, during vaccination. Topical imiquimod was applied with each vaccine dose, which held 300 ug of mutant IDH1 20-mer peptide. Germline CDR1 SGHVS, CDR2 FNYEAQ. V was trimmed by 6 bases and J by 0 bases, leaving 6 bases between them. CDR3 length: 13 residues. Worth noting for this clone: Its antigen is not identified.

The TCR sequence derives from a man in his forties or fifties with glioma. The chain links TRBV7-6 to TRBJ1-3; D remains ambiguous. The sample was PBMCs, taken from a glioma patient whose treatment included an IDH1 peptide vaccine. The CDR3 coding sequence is TGTGCCAGCAGTCAACCCTCTGGAAACACCATATATTTT. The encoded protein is CASSQPSGNTIYF.